This entry lists 22 T cell receptor beta chains sequenced from one sample in a study of blood T cell repertoires in COVID-19. Profiling relied on immunoSEQ multiplex PCR, and the TCRdb table lists in-frame clones only, not all of them. The sample contains a few hundred thousand clones, roughly 84% of which appear only once. Material for sequencing was peripheral blood. These receptors all stem from a woman between 18 and 29 years old with acute or convalescent COVID-19.

This chain links TRBV19 with TRBJ1-1, with TRBD1 matching over 9 bases. CDR3 size: 16 residues. V shed 6 bases and J 0 bases; nucleotides not matched to a gene: 8. The germline V gene encodes CDR1 LNHDA and CDR2 SQIVND (reference sequence). CDR3 sequence: CASSTQGALLNTEAFF. Written as DNA, the CDR3 is TGTGCCAGTAGCACACAGGGGGCTTTGCTGAACACTGAAGCTTTCTTT.

This chain joins TRBV6-5 and TRBJ2-5, with TRBD1 as a possible D gene (6 bases). The germline V gene encodes CDR1 MNHEY and CDR2 SVGAGI. This CDR3 comprises 13 residues. V was trimmed by 6 bases and J by 1 base, leaving 9 bases between them. CDR3 coding DNA: TGTGCCAGCAGCCGGACAGTCCAAGAGACCCAGTACTTC. Translated: CASSRTVQETQYF.

V and J are TRBV27 and TRBJ2-7; 7 bases match TRBD2. The germline gives CDR1 MNHEY, CDR2 SMNVEV (reference sequence). This CDR3 is built from 16 residues. Unmatched junction bases numbered 12, after V lost 5 bases and J lost 2 bases. The CDR3 here is CASSPKGLAETYEQYF. DNA for the CDR3: TGTGCCAGCAGTCCTAAAGGGCTAGCGGAAACCTACGAGCAGTACTTC.

CDR3 DNA: TGTGCCAGCCGCCCCCGGGACAAGAACACTGAAGCTTTCTTT. Its protein product is CASRPRDKNTEAFF. V is TRBV19 and J is TRBJ1-1, with D possibly TRBD1 on 6 matching bases. V shed 9 bases and J shed 1 base, with 15 bases lying between them. CDR1 is LNHDA and CDR2 is SQIVND in the germline V gene (reference sequence). The CDR3 consists of 14 residues.

The chain is built from TRBV5-1 and TRBJ2-7; TRBD2 matches at 11 bases. This CDR3 spans 16 amino acids. The germline CDR1 and CDR2 sequences are SGHRS and YFSETQ. Trimming took 0 bases from V and 4 from J; bases not matched to a gene: 6. Here the CDR3 DNA reads TGCGCCAGCAGCTTGGGAGTACTAGCGGGGGTTTACGAGCAGTACTTC. Its protein product is CASSLGVLAGVYEQYF.

The V and J genes are TRBV3-1 (or the pseudogene TRBV3-2) and TRBJ1-2; TRBD1 agrees at 9 bases. Germline assignment: CDR1 LGHDT and CDR2 YNNKEL (reference sequence). The CDR3 consists of 18 residues. After removal of 4 bases from V and 0 bases from J, the junction contained 12 bases not matched to a gene. Here the CDR3 reads CASSRNVPGQGTNYGYTF. In DNA form, the CDR3 reads TGTGCCAGCAGCCGAAATGTCCCGGGACAGGGTACTAACTATGGCTACACCTTC.

The chain couples TRBV4-3 to TRBJ2-3, with TRBD2 identical over 9 bases. The CDR3 contains 17 residues. Unmatched junction bases numbered 12, after V lost 1 base and J lost 7 bases. Germline V CDR1 and CDR2: LGHNA, YSLEER. CDR3 region: CASSQVGAGGPSYTQYF. The CDR3 DNA reads as TGCGCCAGCAGCCAAGTCGGTGCGGGAGGGCCGTCATATACGCAGTATTTT.

This chain uses TRBV5-1 with TRBJ1-1; 10 nucleotides match TRBD1. CDR1 SGHRS and CDR2 YFSETQ come from the germline V gene. The CDR3 runs 16 residues. After removal of 5 bases from V and 4 bases from J, the junction contained 11 bases not matched to a gene. In DNA form, the CDR3 reads TGCGCCAGCAGACCCGGGACAGGGGTCGGTTTCACTGAAGCTTTCTTT. Protein sequence: CASRPGTGVGFTEAFF.

The chain carries TRBV27 and TRBJ1-2; 8 bases agree with TRBD1. Germline CDR1 is MNHEY and CDR2 is SMNVEV (reference sequence). The CDR3 runs 14 residues. Trimming took 6 bases from V and 7 from J; bases not matched to a gene: 10. This chain's CDR3 is CASSPQGAIFGYTF. CDR3 sequence (DNA): TGTGCCAGCAGCCCCCAGGGGGCCATCTTTGGCTACACCTTC.

This clone was picked up one time. J is TRBJ2-2 and V is TRBV5-6; D perhaps matches TRBD2 (6 bases). V was pared by 4 bases and J by 6 bases, with 13 bases between. This CDR3 has 14 residues. The germline gives CDR1 SGHDT, CDR2 YYEEEE. The CDR3 DNA is TGTGCCAGCAGCCCAACGACTAGACCCGGGGAGCTGTTTTTT. Translation gives CASSPTTRPGELFF.

V and J are TRBV6-1 and TRBJ2-1, with 8 bases that match TRBD2. CDR1 MNHNS and CDR2 SASEGT come from the germline V gene. V gave up 2 bases and J gave up 5 bases; unmatched junction bases: 8. The CDR3 contains 16 residues. The CDR3 reads CASSENSGSPNNEQFF. The CDR3 nucleotides read TGTGCCAGCAGTGAAAACAGCGGGAGTCCTAACAATGAGCAGTTCTTC.

The rearrangement uses TRBV18 and TRBJ2-6; TRBD1 agrees at 7 bases. CDR1 KGHSH and CDR2 LQKENI come from the germline V gene. Germline trimming cut 5 bases from V and 1 base from J; bases unmatched to any gene: 14. The CDR3 is 19 amino acids. The CDR3 sequence is CASSSQGQLKYSGANVLTF. In DNA, the CDR3 is TGTGCCAGCTCAAGTCAGGGACAGCTGAAATATTCTGGGGCCAACGTCCTGACTTTC.

This clone appeared a single time. The chain employs TRBV5-4 and TRBJ1-2; TRBD1 is a possible D gene (5 bases). CDR1 is SGHNT and CDR2 is YYREEE in the germline V gene (reference sequence). Trimming pared 0 bases from V and 4 bases from J, leaving 7 bases between. The CDR3 is 13 residues long. The DNA of the CDR3 is TGTGCCAGCAGCTTGGAACAGGCCTATGGCTACACCTTC. It encodes CASSLEQAYGYTF. Using reference TRBV5-4 and TRBJ1-2 for the parts outside the CDR3, the full variable domain is ETGVTQSPTHLIKTRGQQVTLRCSSQSGHNTVSWYQQALGQGPQFIFQYYREEENGRGNFPPRFSGLQFPNYSSELNVNALELDDSALYLCASSLEQAYGYTFGSGTRLTVV.

J is TRBJ2-7 and V is TRBV28, with 11 bases fitting TRBD1. This CDR3 comprises 15 residues. Losses at the gene ends were 5 bases for V and 3 bases for J; bases not matched to a gene: 6. The V gene's germline CDR1 is MDHEN and CDR2 SYDVKM. This CDR3 reads CASSTAGTGGYEQYF. The DNA of the CDR3 is TGTGCCAGCAGTACGGCCGGGACAGGGGGCTACGAGCAGTACTTC.

The CDR3 coding sequence is TGTGCCAGCAGCCGGGGGACAGGAGGGAACACCGGGGAGCTGTTTTTT. Its translation: CASSRGTGGNTGELFF. This chain connects TRBV7-8 to TRBJ2-2, with TRBD1 matching over 8 bases. The CDR3 length is 16 residues. CDR1 and CDR2 (germline): SGHVS, FQNEAQ. V was clipped by 5 bases and J by 1 base; unmatched bases: 6.

The chain employs TRBV4-1 and TRBJ2-7, with TRBD1 matching 8 bases. The germline CDR1 and CDR2 sequences are MGHRA and YSYEKL. The CDR3 loop spans 16 amino acids. V lost 4 bases and J lost 4; bases outside the gene matches: 12. CDR3 nucleotide sequence: TGCGCCAGCAGCCCTGGAGGGACAGGACTTCTATACGAGCAGTACTTC. The encoded protein is CASSPGGTGLLYEQYF.

The chain combines TRBV5-1 with TRBJ2-3; 10 bases are shared with TRBD1. V shed 2 bases and J 4 bases; nucleotides not matched to a gene: 7. CDR1 is SGHRS and CDR2 is YFSETQ in the germline V gene. The CDR3 contains 16 residues. CDR3 coding DNA: TGCGCCAGCAGCTTACAGGACAGGGGGGTGGCAGATACGCAGTATTTT. Residues: CASSLQDRGVADTQYF.

This sequence joins TRBV6-2 or TRBV6-3 and TRBJ2-7; TRBD2 aligns across 7 bases. The length of the CDR3 is 17 residues. With 5 bases clipped from V and 1 base from J, the junction kept 14 bases outside the gene matches. Germline V gene sequence: CDR1 MNHEY, CDR2 SVGEGT. Here the CDR3 reads CASSSPTVGLPSYEQYF. In DNA form, the CDR3 reads TGTGCCAGCAGTAGCCCCACGGTGGGACTACCGTCCTACGAGCAGTACTTC.

J is TRBJ1-4 and V is TRBV6-1; no definite D call. The CDR3 is made up of 15 amino acids. V was cut by 2 bases and J by 4 bases, with 11 bases left in between. Germline assignment: CDR1 MNHNS and CDR2 SASEGT. The CDR3 here is CASSEYREINEKLFF. The CDR3, as DNA: TGTGCCAGCAGTGAATATCGGGAAATTAATGAAAAACTGTTTTTT.

The rearrangement links TRBV5-1 to TRBJ1-3, with 8 bases fitting TRBD1. The CDR3 contains 16 residues. The junction had 6 bases not matched to a gene; V was cut back by 4 bases and J by 0 bases. Germline V gene sequence: CDR1 SGHRS, CDR2 YFSETQ. The CDR3 nucleotides are TGCGCCAGCAGCAGTGGACAGGGCTACTCTGGAAACACCATATATTTT. Protein product: CASSSGQGYSGNTIYF.

The chain joins TRBV30 to TRBJ2-7; 10 nucleotides align to TRBD1. This CDR3 comprises 15 residues. J gave up 5 bases and V 3 bases, and 10 bases lay outside the gene matches. Germline V CDR1 and CDR2: GTSNPN, SVGIG (reference sequence). In DNA form, the CDR3 reads TGTGCCTGGAGAAACACCCCGGGACAGGGGAACGAGCAGTACTTC. It yields the protein CAWRNTPGQGNEQYF. Full variable domain (rest looked up from reference TRBV30 and TRBJ2-7): SQTIHQWPATLVQPVGSPLSLECTVEGTSNPNLYWYRQAAGRGLQLLFYSVGIGQISSEVPQNLSASRPQDRQFILSSKKLLLSDSGFYLCAWRNTPGQGNEQYFGPGTRLTVT.

V gene TRBV27 combines with J gene TRBJ2-7, with 11 bases matching TRBD2. The CDR3 runs to 13 residues. Trimming removed 10 bases from V and 8 bases from J; junction bases left unmatched: 10. Germline CDR1 MNHEY, CDR2 SMNVEV (reference sequence). CDR3 bases: TGTGCCACACACGAGATAGCGGGAGGGAAGCAGTACTTC. Amino acids: CATHEIAGGKQYF.